This TCR beta chain is from a study of blood T cell repertoires in COVID-19. Study context: Samples of COVID-19 (acute and convalescent) were obtained from the United States, Italy and Spain. PBMCs, B-cell-depleted T cells, or T cells were the source of the cDNA or gDNA that made up the material.

V lost 2 bases to trimming and J lost 1 base; unmatched junction nucleotides: 11. Germline V gene lookup returns CDR1 SGDLS and CDR2 YYNGEE. The CDR3 has 18 residues. Per the original data handling: Quantification of nucleated cells was approximated via reference gene primer amplification. The repertoire was sequenced with immunoSEQ multiplex PCR; TCRdb's copy has only in-frame clones and lacks some. V and J calls and clone size are given by that table; D and trimming were obtained from the DNA. The sample includes under 250,000 clones, about 85% of them seen just once. The rearrangement uses TRBV9 and TRBJ2-2; TRBD2 matches 7 bases. The clonotype was recovered from a woman in her sixties or seventies who had recovered from COVID-19. Specimen: peripheral blood. The CDR3 reads CASSVDPLADMNTGELFF. The CDR3, as DNA: TGTGCCAGCAGCGTTGACCCCCTAGCGGATATGAACACCGGGGAGCTGTTTTTT.